A single sample is the source of the 30 T cell receptor beta chains below, sequenced in a study of T cells in narcolepsy. TCRdb's copy holds only in-frame clones and misses some; the assay was immunoSEQ multiplex PCR. The table has approximately 35,000 clones, around 80% seen once. Sequencing was carried out using memory (CD45RA-) CD4+ T cells from blood. The receptors come from a human donor in good health.

The chain recombines TRBV12-5 with TRBJ1-5; unclear D gene. V shed 1 base and J shed 4 bases, with 5 bases lying between them. CDR1 and CDR2 from the germline V gene are LGHNT and FRNRAP. This CDR3 region has 13 residues. CDR3 sequence: CASGLEENQPQHF. CDR3 bases: TGTGCTAGTGGTTTGGAGGAGAATCAGCCCCAGCATTTT.

The CDR3 sequence is CAWSTGTEAFF. The CDR3 coding sequence is TGTGCCTGGAGTACAGGGACTGAAGCTTTCTTT. V gene TRBV30 combines with J gene TRBJ1-1, with D tentatively TRBD1 (6 bases). CDR1 and CDR2 (germline): GTSNPN, SVGIG (reference sequence). Trimming shortened V by 2 bases and J by 5 bases, and 6 bases separated the two germline ends. The CDR3 extends over 11 amino acids. The full variable domain, completed using reference TRBV30 and TRBJ1-1, is SQTIHQWPATLVQPVGSPLSLECTVEGTSNPNLYWYRQAAGRGLQLLFYSVGIGQISSEVPQNLSASRPQDRQFILSSKKLLLSDSGFYLCAWSTGTEAFFGQGTRLTVV.

This CDR3 is CASSGQAYTGELFF. The CDR3 nucleotides read TGTGCCAGCAGTGGACAGGCCTACACCGGGGAGCTGTTTTTT. This sequence joins TRBV2 and TRBJ2-2, with a tentative D call TRBD1 (6 bases). Germline V lookup: CDR1 SNHLY, CDR2 FYNNEI. CDR3 size: 14 residues. The V end lost 4 bases, the J end lost 3 bases, and 9 bases lay between the germline ends.

This clone was detected a few times. The chain links TRBV4-1 to TRBJ2-1; possibly TRBD2 for D (5 bases). Looked up from germline, CDR1 is MGHRA and CDR2 is YSYEKL. V lost 1 base and J lost 4, with 11 bases in between. The CDR3 runs 15 residues. The CDR3 sequence: CASSQGLARYNEQFF. CDR3 in DNA: TGCGCCAGCAGCCAAGGGCTAGCCCGATACAATGAGCAGTTCTTC.

On this clone: Other DNA sequences in the sample encode the same CDR3. The V and J genes are TRBV7-8 and TRBJ1-4, with D maybe TRBD1 (5 bases). CDR1 and CDR2 (germline): SGHVS, FQNEAQ. Trimming left V 6 bases short and J 5 bases short, with 22 bases between. This CDR3 spans 17 amino acids. In DNA form, the CDR3 reads TGTGCCAGCAGGGCGGGACTGGGGAAGGGGAGGAATGAAAAACTGTTTTTT. Translation gives CASRAGLGKGRNEKLFF.

The gene calls are TRBV7-3 and TRBJ1-2; a weak D match, TRBD1 (5 bases). Trimming took 2 bases from V and 8 from J, leaving 12 bases between them. This CDR3 contains 13 residues. In germline, CDR1 is SGHTA, CDR2 FQGTGA. The CDR3 region has the DNA TGTGCCAGCAGCTTAGCGTCCGGGGGAGGCTACACCTTC. Its protein product is CASSLASGGGYTF.

This clone is medium-sized by share. V usage is TRBV5-1 and J usage is TRBJ1-1; the D is unclear. The V gene lost 5 bases and the J gene lost 5 bases, with 19 bases spanning the gap. The CDR3 extends over 15 amino acids. The germline gives CDR1 SGHRS, CDR2 YFSETQ. CDR3 sequence reads: CASSDSTGGGTEAFF. In nucleotides, the CDR3 is TGCGCCAGCAGTGACTCTACGGGAGGAGGAACTGAAGCTTTCTTT.

The chain has TRBV7-6 and TRBJ2-1; TRBD2 is a possible D gene (5 bases). Trimming shortened V by 2 bases and J by 6 bases, and 8 bases separated the two germline ends. Germline V gene data show CDR1 as SGHVS and CDR2 as FNYEAQ. The CDR3 extends over 13 amino acids. CDR3 bases: TGTGCCAGCAGCTTATCCCTAGCCAATGAGCAGTTCTTC. Its protein product is CASSLSLANEQFF.

This clone was picked up one time. The chain is built from TRBV9 and TRBJ2-3, with a tentative D call TRBD1 (5 bases). The V end was cut by 4 bases, the J end by 7 bases, with 19 bases between. Germline V gives CDR1 SGDLS, CDR2 YYNGEE. The CDR3 loop spans 15 amino acids. CDR3 loop: CASSQGGGSSYTQYF. DNA of the CDR3: TGTGCCAGCAGCCAGGGCGGCGGATCCTCTTATACGCAGTATTTT.

This clone has a single count. This chain links TRBV29-1 with TRBJ1-4; D remains ambiguous. Germline assignment: CDR1 SQVTM and CDR2 ANQGSEA. Trimming shortened V by 0 bases and J by 7 bases, and 15 bases separated the two germline ends. CDR3 length: 15 residues. This CDR3 reads CSVEDYPGSSEKLFF. In DNA, the CDR3 is TGCAGCGTTGAAGATTATCCGGGGTCGAGTGAAAAACTGTTTTTT.

V usage is TRBV27 and J usage is TRBJ2-7; 9 nucleotides match TRBD2. The CDR3 contains 16 residues. CDR1 and CDR2 from the germline V gene are MNHEY and SMNVEV (reference sequence). The V segment lost 2 bases and the J segment 0 bases; nucleotides outside the gene matches: 5. The CDR3: CASSLGGSGGSYEQYF. CDR3 sequence (DNA): TGTGCCAGCAGTTTAGGCGGTAGCGGGGGCTCCTACGAGCAGTACTTC.

This sequence joins TRBV4-1 and TRBJ2-1; D remains unclear. The V and J ends lost 4 bases and 0 bases respectively, with 16 bases between them. The CDR3 runs 17 residues. The germline V gene has CDR1 MGHRA and CDR2 YSYEKL. The CDR3 DNA is TGCGCCAGCAGCCCCGGCCTAACCCTAATCTCCTACAATGAGCAGTTCTTC. This translates into CASSPGLTLISYNEQFF.

V and J are TRBV5-1 and TRBJ2-1; maybe TRBD2 (6 bases). Between the trimmed V and J ends, which lost 0 bases and 5 bases, there was a span of 12 bases. Germline lookup yields CDR1 SGHRS and CDR2 YFSETQ. The CDR3 length is 15 residues. This CDR3 reads CASSLDGLANNEQFF. CDR3 sequence (DNA): TGCGCCAGCAGCTTGGATGGGCTAGCGAACAATGAGCAGTTCTTC.

J is TRBJ1-3 and V is TRBV28; a weak D match, TRBD1 (6 bases). The CDR3 consists of 16 residues. V gave up 3 bases and J gave up 4 bases, with 16 bases separating them. Germline V gene lookup returns CDR1 MDHEN and CDR2 SYDVKM. The CDR3 coding sequence is TGTGCCAGCAGTTTCCAACAGGGTAGGGCCGGAAACACCATATATTTT. Its protein is CASSFQQGRAGNTIYF.

The table lists this clone with a count of one. The chain joins TRBV6-5 to TRBJ2-5; D may correspond to TRBD1 or TRBD2 (6 bases each). V was clipped by 2 bases and J by 2 bases, with 12 bases between them. CDR1 MNHEY and CDR2 SVGAGI come from the germline V gene. The CDR3 totals 15 residues. The CDR3 protein is CASSYRGAEQETQYF. The CDR3 nucleotides are TGTGCCAGCAGTTACAGGGGGGCCGAGCAAGAGACCCAGTACTTC.

The chain joins TRBV7-2 to TRBJ1-2; D is unclear. V lost 1 base, J lost 9 bases, and 12 bases lay in between. The CDR3 is 13 residues long. CDR1 is SGHTA, CDR2 FQGNSA, per germline. CDR3 sequence: CASSLGGSASYTF. For the CDR3, the DNA is TGTGCCAGCAGCTTAGGAGGGAGTGCGAGCTACACCTTC.

The CDR3 protein is CASSLVSGAQETQYF. CDR3 DNA: TGTGCCAGCAGCTTGGTTTCAGGGGCTCAAGAGACCCAGTACTTC. The chain combines TRBV5-4 with TRBJ2-5, with a tentative D call TRBD1 (6 bases). Germline CDR1 reads SGHNT; CDR2 reads YYREEE (reference sequence). There are 15 residues in the CDR3. Trimming shortened V by 0 bases and J by 2 bases, and 11 bases separated the two germline ends.

The chain carries TRBV19 and TRBJ2-7, with D unclear. Trimming removed 4 bases from V and 1 base from J, with 8 bases in between. CDR1 and CDR2 from the germline V gene are LNHDA and SQIVND (reference sequence). The CDR3 consists of 13 residues. CDR3 nucleotide sequence: TGTGCCAGTAGTACCCTTGGATCCTACGAGCAGTACTTC. Translated: CASSTLGSYEQYF.

Only a few counts were recorded for this clone. The chain is built from TRBV30 and TRBJ1-3; no clear D. Trimming stripped 3 bases from V and 7 bases from J, with 10 bases between. Germline CDR1 and CDR2: GTSNPN and SVGIG (reference sequence). This CDR3 region has 12 residues. CDR3 sequence: CAWREGLNTIYF. DNA for the CDR3: TGTGCCTGGAGGGAGGGCCTTAACACCATATATTTT.

About this clone: The junction shows a germline mismatch at one end, possibly a read error. The chain is built from TRBV7-2 and TRBJ1-1; D unresolved. CDR1 is SGHTA and CDR2 is FQGNSA in the germline V gene. The CDR3 has 9 residues. The DNA for the CDR3 is TGTGCCAGCAGCTTAGGGCACTCCTGG. Amino acid sequence: CASSLGHSW.

The chain employs TRBV28 and TRBJ1-1; possibly TRBD1 for D (5 bases). This CDR3 is 16 amino acids long. The germline CDR1 and CDR2 sequences are MDHEN and SYDVKM. V was shortened by 5 bases and J by 1 base, with 17 bases between the two germline ends. CDR3 sequence (DNA): TGTGCCAGCAGTACCTACCAGGGCATCAAGAACACTGAAGCTTTCTTT. It encodes CASSTYQGIKNTEAFF.

The chain joins TRBV29-1 to TRBJ2-7; perhaps D is TRBD1 or TRBD2 (5 bases each). V was shortened by 3 bases and J by 5 bases, with 14 bases between the two germline ends. This CDR3 has 13 residues. From germline, CDR1 is SQVTM and CDR2 ANQGSEA. The CDR3 is CSVEGPRGHEQYF. CDR3 coding DNA: TGCAGCGTTGAGGGACCGAGGGGCCACGAGCAGTACTTC.

The CDR3 sequence: CASSTGEAITYEQYF. The CDR3 coding sequence is TGTGCCAGTAGTACGGGGGAGGCCATTACCTACGAGCAGTACTTC. This chain uses TRBV19 with TRBJ2-7; TRBD2 might be the D (6 bases). The V end lost 4 bases, the J end lost 2 bases, and 15 bases lay between the germline ends. This CDR3 comprises 15 residues. Germline CDR1 LNHDA, CDR2 SQIVND (reference sequence). The whole variable domain, remainder taken from reference TRBV19 and TRBJ2-7, is DGGITQSPKYLFRKEGQNVTLSCEQNLNHDAMYWYRQDPGQGLRLIYYSQIVNDFQKGDIAEGYSVSREKKESFPLTVTSAQKNPTAFYLCASSTGEAITYEQYFGPGTRLTVT.

V and J are TRBV7-9 and TRBJ2-5; TRBD2 matches 7 bases. Trimming removed 1 base from V and 2 bases from J; junction bases left unmatched: 4. The CDR3 length is 15 residues. Germline values: CDR1 SEHNR, CDR2 FQNEAQ (reference sequence). This CDR3 reads CASSLDGRGQETQYF. The CDR3, as DNA: TGTGCCAGCAGCTTAGACGGGCGGGGGCAAGAGACCCAGTACTTC.

The gene calls are TRBV11-2 and TRBJ2-2; 7 nucleotides agree with TRBD2. The germline V gene encodes CDR1 SGHAT and CDR2 FQNNGV. V shed 4 bases and J 6 bases; nucleotides not matched to a gene: 5. The CDR3 covers 14 residues. The CDR3 sequence is CASSSRTRPGELFF. The CDR3 coding sequence is TGTGCCAGCAGCTCTCGGACTAGACCCGGGGAGCTGTTTTTT.

The V gene is TRBV27, the J gene TRBJ2-7; possible D gene TRBD1, 7 bases. V gave up 2 bases and J gave up 3 bases, with 23 bases separating them. CDR3 length: 18 amino acids. The germline CDR1 and CDR2 sequences are MNHEY and SMNVEV (reference sequence). The CDR3 bases are TGTGCCAGCAGTTTAAGGTCCAGGGGGGAGCTTTGGAGCTACGAGCAGTACTTC. Its protein is CASSLRSRGELWSYEQYF.

J is TRBJ2-7 and V is TRBV7-3, with D perhaps TRBD2 (6 bases). Germline V CDR1 and CDR2: SGHTA, FQGTGA. The CDR3 spans 14 residues. Trimming took 4 bases from V and 5 from J, leaving 15 bases between them. Written as DNA, the CDR3 is TGTGCCAGCAGCTCAGCCGGGAGTTCCAACGAGCAGTACTTC. Amino acid sequence: CASSSAGSSNEQYF. Full variable domain (missing parts from reference TRBV7-3 and TRBJ2-7): GAGVSQTPSNKVTEKGKYVELRCDPISGHTALYWYRQSLGQGPEFLIYFQGTGAADDSGLPNDRFFAVRPEGSVSTLKIQRTERGDSAVYLCASSSAGSSNEQYFGPGTRLTVT.

This chain connects TRBV27 to TRBJ2-1; the D is unclear. This CDR3 region has 14 residues. The V gene's germline CDR1 is MNHEY and CDR2 SMNVEV (reference sequence). Deletions cut 5 bases from V and 9 bases from J, with 17 bases between. The CDR3 is CASSETGLGSEQFF. The CDR3 bases are TGTGCCAGCAGTGAGACCGGTCTAGGAAGTGAGCAGTTCTTC.

V usage is TRBV19 and J usage is TRBJ1-1; D unresolved. This CDR3 has 14 amino acids. Germline V gene data show CDR1 as LNHDA and CDR2 as SQIVND (reference sequence). Trimming removed 1 base from V and 5 bases from J, with 11 bases in between. CDR3 coding DNA: TGTGCCAGTAGTATAGTTGTGGGAGGAACTGAAGCTTTCTTT. It translates to CASSIVVGGTEAFF.

The chain couples TRBV5-1 to TRBJ2-3; D may be TRBD1 or TRBD2 (5 bases each). Germline V gene data show CDR1 as SGHRS and CDR2 as YFSETQ. The CDR3 covers 15 residues. Trimming stripped 5 bases from V and 2 bases from J, with 15 bases between. DNA of the CDR3: TGCGCCAGCAGACGTGGGACCGATCTCACAGATACGCAGTATTTT. As protein: CASRRGTDLTDTQYF.